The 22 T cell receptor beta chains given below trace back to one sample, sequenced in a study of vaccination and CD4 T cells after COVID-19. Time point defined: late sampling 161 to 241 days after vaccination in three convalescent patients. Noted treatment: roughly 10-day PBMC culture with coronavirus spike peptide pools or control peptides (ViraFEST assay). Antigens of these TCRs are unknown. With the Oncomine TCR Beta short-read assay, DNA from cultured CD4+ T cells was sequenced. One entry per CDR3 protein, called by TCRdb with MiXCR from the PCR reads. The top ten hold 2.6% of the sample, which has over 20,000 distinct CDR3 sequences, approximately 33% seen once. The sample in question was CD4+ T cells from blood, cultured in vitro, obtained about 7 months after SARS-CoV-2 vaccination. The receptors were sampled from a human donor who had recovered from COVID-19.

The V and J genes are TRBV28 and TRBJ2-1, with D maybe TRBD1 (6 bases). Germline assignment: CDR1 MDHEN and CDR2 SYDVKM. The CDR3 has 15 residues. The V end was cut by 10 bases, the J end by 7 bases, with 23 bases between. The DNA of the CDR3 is TGTGCCACCACTTCCGTCGAGAGGGGGTGGAATGAGCAGTTCTTC. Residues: CATTSVERGWNEQFF.

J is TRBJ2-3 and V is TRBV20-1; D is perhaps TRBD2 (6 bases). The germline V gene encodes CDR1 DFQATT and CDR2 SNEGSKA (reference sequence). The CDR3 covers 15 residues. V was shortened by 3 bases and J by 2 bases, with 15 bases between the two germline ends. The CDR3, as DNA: TGCAGTGCTAGGCGAGGAGGAGGGCACACAGATACGCAGTATTTT. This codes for CSARRGGGHTDTQYF.

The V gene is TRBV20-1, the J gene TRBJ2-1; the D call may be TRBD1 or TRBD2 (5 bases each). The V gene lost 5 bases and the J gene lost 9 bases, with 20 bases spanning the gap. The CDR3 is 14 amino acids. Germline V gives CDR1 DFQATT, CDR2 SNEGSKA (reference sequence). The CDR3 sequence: CSARRGVSGSEQFF. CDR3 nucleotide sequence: TGCAGTGCTCGTAGGGGAGTTAGTGGAAGTGAGCAGTTCTTC.

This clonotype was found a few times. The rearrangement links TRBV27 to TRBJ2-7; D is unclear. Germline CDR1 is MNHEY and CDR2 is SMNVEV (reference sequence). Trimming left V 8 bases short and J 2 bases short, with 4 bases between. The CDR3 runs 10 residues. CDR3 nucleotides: TGTGCCAGCGGCCCCTACGAGCAGTACTTC. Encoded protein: CASGPYEQYF.

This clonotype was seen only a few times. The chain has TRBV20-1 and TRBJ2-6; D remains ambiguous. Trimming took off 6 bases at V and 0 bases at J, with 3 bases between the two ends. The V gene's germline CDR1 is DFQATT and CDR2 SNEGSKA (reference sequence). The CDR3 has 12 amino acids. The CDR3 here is CSADSGANVLTF. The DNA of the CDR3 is TGCAGTGCCGACTCTGGGGCCAACGTCCTGACTTTC.

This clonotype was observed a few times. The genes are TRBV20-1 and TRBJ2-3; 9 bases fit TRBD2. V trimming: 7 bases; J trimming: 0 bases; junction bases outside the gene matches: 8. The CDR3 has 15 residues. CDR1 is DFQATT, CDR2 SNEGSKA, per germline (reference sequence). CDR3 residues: CSGSGRRLSTDTQYF. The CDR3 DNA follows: TGCAGTGGGAGCGGGAGGCGCCTTAGCACAGATACGCAGTATTTT.

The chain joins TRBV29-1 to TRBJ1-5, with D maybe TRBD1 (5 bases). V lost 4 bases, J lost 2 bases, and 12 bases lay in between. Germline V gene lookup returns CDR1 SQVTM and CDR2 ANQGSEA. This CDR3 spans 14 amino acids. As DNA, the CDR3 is TGCAGCGTTGTGTGGGGCTTGGGCAATCAGCCCCAGCATTTT. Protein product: CSVVWGLGNQPQHF.

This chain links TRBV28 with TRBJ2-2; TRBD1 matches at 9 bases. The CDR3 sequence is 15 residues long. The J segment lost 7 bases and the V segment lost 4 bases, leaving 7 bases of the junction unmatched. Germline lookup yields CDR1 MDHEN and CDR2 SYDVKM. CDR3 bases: TGTGCCAGCAGTTGGGGGACAGGGTTCCACGGGGAGCTGTTTTTT. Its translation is CASSWGTGFHGELFF.

DNA of the CDR3: TGCAGTGCTAGACCACCACGGGACAGGGCGTTCGAGCAGTACTTC. This sequence encodes CSARPPRDRAFEQYF. The gene calls are TRBV20-1 and TRBJ2-7, with TRBD1 matching 9 bases. This CDR3 contains 15 residues. The germline gives CDR1 DFQATT, CDR2 SNEGSKA (reference sequence). The J segment lost 6 bases and the V segment lost 2 bases, leaving 11 bases of the junction unmatched.

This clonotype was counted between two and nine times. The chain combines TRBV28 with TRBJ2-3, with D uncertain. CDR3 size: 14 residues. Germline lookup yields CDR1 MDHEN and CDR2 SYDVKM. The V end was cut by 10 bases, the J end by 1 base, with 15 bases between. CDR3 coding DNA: TGTGCCATCCACCCATCCAGCGGCACAGATACGCAGTATTTT. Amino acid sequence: CAIHPSSGTDTQYF. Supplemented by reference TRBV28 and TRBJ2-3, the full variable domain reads DVKVTQSSRYLVKRTGEKVFLECVQDMDHENMFWYRQDPGLGLRLIYFSYDVKMKEKGDIPEGYSVSREKKERFSLILESASTNQTSMYLCAIHPSSGTDTQYFGPGTRLTVL.

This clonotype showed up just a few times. Here the CDR3 DNA reads TGTGCCAGCAGTGAATCCGGGTTCTCCTACGAGCAGTACTTC. Translation: CASSESGFSYEQYF. This chain connects TRBV6-1 to TRBJ2-7; D is uncertain. Germline CDR1 reads MNHNS; CDR2 reads SASEGT. The V gene lost 2 bases and the J gene lost 0 bases, with 8 bases spanning the gap. The CDR3 is made up of 14 amino acids.

CDR3 coding DNA: TGCGCCAGCAGGCCCGCGGTTGAGGAGACCCAGTACTTC. Protein: CASRPAVEETQYF. The chain recombines TRBV5-1 with TRBJ2-5; D is unclear. Germline CDR1 is SGHRS and CDR2 is YFSETQ. This CDR3 is 13 amino acids long. Trimming cost V 5 bases and J 5 bases, with 13 bases left between them.

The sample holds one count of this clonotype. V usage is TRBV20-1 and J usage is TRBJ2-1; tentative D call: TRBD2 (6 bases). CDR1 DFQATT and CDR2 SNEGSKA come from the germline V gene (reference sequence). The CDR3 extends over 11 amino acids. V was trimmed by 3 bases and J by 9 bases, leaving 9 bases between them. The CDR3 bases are TGCAGTGCTAGGACTAGTTTTGAGCAGTTCTTC. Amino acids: CSARTSFEQFF.

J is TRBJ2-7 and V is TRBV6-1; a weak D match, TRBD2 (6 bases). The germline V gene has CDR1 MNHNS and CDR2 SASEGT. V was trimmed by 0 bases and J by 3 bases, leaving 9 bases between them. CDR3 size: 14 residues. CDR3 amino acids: CASSEARRGYEQYF. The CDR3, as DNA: TGTGCCAGCAGTGAAGCGCGGCGGGGCTACGAGCAGTACTTC.

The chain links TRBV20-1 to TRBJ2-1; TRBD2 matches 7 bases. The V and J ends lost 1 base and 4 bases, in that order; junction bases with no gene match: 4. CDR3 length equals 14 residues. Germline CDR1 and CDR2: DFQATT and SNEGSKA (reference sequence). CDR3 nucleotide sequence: TGCAGTGCTAGAGGGCCAGCGGGATACAATGAGCAGTTCTTC. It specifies CSARGPAGYNEQFF.

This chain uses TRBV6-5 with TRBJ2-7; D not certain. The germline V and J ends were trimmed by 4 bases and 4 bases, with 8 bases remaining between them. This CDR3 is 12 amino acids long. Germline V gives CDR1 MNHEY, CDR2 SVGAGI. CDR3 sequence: CASSSLAYEQYF. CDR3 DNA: TGTGCCAGCAGTTCATTAGCTTACGAGCAGTACTTC.

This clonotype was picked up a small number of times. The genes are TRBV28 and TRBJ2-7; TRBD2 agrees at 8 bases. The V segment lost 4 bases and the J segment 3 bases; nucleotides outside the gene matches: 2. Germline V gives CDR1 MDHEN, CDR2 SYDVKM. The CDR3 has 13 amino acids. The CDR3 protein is CASSSGTSYEQYF. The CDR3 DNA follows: TGTGCCAGCAGTTCCGGGACTAGCTACGAGCAGTACTTC.

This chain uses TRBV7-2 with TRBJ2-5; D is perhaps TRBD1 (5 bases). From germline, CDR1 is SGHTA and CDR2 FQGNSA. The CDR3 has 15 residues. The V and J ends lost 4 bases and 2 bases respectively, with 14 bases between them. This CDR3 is CASSSYSDRQETQYF. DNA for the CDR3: TGTGCCAGCAGCTCTTACTCCGACAGACAAGAGACCCAGTACTTC.

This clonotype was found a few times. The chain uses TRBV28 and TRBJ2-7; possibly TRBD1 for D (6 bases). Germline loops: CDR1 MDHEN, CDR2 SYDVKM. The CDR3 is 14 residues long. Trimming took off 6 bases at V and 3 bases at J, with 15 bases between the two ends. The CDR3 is CASRKPQGVYEQYF. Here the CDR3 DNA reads TGTGCCAGCAGAAAACCACAGGGTGTCTACGAGCAGTACTTC.

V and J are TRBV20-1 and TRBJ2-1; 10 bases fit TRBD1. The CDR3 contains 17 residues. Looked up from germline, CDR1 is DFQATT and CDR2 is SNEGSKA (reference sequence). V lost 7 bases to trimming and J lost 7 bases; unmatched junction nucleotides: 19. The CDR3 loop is CSVRDGGRDRGSNEQFF. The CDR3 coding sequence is TGCAGTGTCCGAGACGGAGGCCGGGACAGGGGATCAAATGAGCAGTTCTTC.

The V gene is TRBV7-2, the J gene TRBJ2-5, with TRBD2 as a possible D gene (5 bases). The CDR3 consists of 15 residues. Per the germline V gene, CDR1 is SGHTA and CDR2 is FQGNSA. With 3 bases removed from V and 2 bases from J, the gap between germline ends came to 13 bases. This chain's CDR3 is CASSLRVSPQETQYF. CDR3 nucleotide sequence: TGTGCCAGCAGCTTGCGGGTAAGCCCTCAAGAGACCCAGTACTTC.

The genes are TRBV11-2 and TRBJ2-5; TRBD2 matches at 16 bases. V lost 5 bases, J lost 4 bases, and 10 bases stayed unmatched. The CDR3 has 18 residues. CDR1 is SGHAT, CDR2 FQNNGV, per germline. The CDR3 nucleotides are TGTGCCAGCAGCAGGGGACTAGCGGGAGGGGGGGCCAGAGAGACCCAGTACTTC. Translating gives CASSRGLAGGGARETQYF.